Below are 18 T cell receptor beta chains sequenced from a single sample in a study of T cells in localized non-small cell lung cancer. The data were produced by immunoSEQ multiplex PCR, yet TCRdb's version contains in-frame clones alone and is incomplete. The sample carries some 78,000 clones, approximately 84% recorded once. The source material was peripheral blood, sampled before any cancer treatment. These receptors were taken from a man aged 40 to 69 with stage I lung adenocarcinoma.

The chain uses TRBV27 and TRBJ2-7, with 13 bases lining up with TRBD2. The CDR3 length is 16 residues. The J segment lost 1 base and the V segment lost 2 bases, leaving 2 bases of the junction unmatched. Germline V gives CDR1 MNHEY, CDR2 SMNVEV (reference sequence). The CDR3 is CASSLTGLAGSYEQYF. For the CDR3, the DNA is TGTGCCAGCAGTTTAACGGGACTAGCGGGATCCTACGAGCAGTACTTC.

The rearrangement links TRBV7-9 to TRBJ1-4, with D uncertain. In germline, CDR1 is SEHNR, CDR2 FQNEAQ (reference sequence). This CDR3 comprises 14 residues. V was pared by 2 bases and J by 8 bases, with 12 bases between. The CDR3 is CASSLLGSVEKLFF. The CDR3 DNA reads TGTGCCAGCAGCTTATTGGGGTCAGTGGAAAAACTGTTTTTT. The whole variable domain, filled in from reference TRBV7-9 and TRBJ1-4, reads DTGVSQNPRHKITKRGQNVTFRCDPISEHNRLYWYRQTLGQGPEFLTYFQNEAQLEKSRLLSDRFSAERPKGSFSTLEIQRTEQGDSAMYLCASSLLGSVEKLFFGSGTQLSVL.

The chain is built from TRBV19 and TRBJ1-2; D is uncertain. The ends were cut back, 8 bases at V and 4 bases at J, with 17 bases in the middle. CDR3 length: 14 residues. The germline gives CDR1 LNHDA, CDR2 SQIVND (reference sequence). This CDR3 reads CASGPRPGFYGYTF. The CDR3 nucleotides read TGTGCCAGTGGACCCAGGCCCGGGTTCTATGGCTACACCTTC.

This clone was recorded a few times. V gene TRBV30 combines with J gene TRBJ2-3; D perhaps matches TRBD2 (6 bases). Germline V gives CDR1 GTSNPN, CDR2 SVGIG (reference sequence). CDR3 size: 12 residues. The V gene lost 3 bases and the J gene lost 7 bases, with 11 bases spanning the gap. The CDR3 here is CAWRLGLYTQYF. CDR3 DNA sequence: TGTGCCTGGAGGTTGGGACTCTATACGCAGTATTTT.

In DNA form, the CDR3 reads TGTGCCACCAGCAGAGATCCGGGTGAAAAACTGTTTTTT. Protein product: CATSRDPGEKLFF. The chain has TRBV15 and TRBJ1-4, with D hard to call. Germline assignment: CDR1 LNHNV and CDR2 YYDKDF (reference sequence). The length of the CDR3 is 13 residues. The V and J ends lost 0 bases and 7 bases respectively, with 6 bases between them.

This clone was counted once. CDR3 region: CASSPWDRDAYEQYF. CDR3 bases: TGTGCCAGCAGCCCATGGGACAGGGACGCCTACGAGCAGTACTTC. The chain recombines TRBV5-6 with TRBJ2-7; TRBD1 matches at 9 bases. Losses at the gene ends were 4 bases for V and 2 bases for J; bases not matched to a gene: 7. Germline V gene lookup returns CDR1 SGHDT and CDR2 YYEEEE. The CDR3 is made up of 15 amino acids.

The V and J genes are TRBV19 and TRBJ1-1; D is uncertain. Per germline, CDR1 LNHDA and CDR2 SQIVND (reference sequence). The CDR3 sequence is 12 residues long. Trimming shortened V by 9 bases and J by 1 base, and 9 bases separated the two germline ends. The CDR3 region is CASSLGNTEAFF. The DNA for the CDR3 is TGTGCCAGCTCTTTGGGGAACACTGAAGCTTTCTTT.

The V and J genes are TRBV19 and TRBJ1-4; D is undetermined. The CDR3 is 15 residues long. The V and J ends lost 3 bases and 7 bases respectively, with 15 bases between them. Germline V gene sequence: CDR1 LNHDA, CDR2 SQIVND (reference sequence). For the CDR3, the DNA is TGTGCCAGTAGTATTCTTGGGAAGGGCGGTGAAAAACTGTTTTTT. The encoded protein is CASSILGKGGEKLFF.

As for this clone: Other DNA variants within this sample encode the same CDR3. The CDR3 spells CASSLGGGETQYF. The CDR3 nucleotides are TGCGCCAGCAGCCTTGGAGGGGGGGAGACCCAGTACTTC. The chain joins TRBV5-1 to TRBJ2-5; the D call may be TRBD1 or TRBD2 (6 bases each). The V end lost 4 bases, the J end lost 5 bases, and 12 bases lay between the germline ends. Germline CDR1 is SGHRS and CDR2 is YFSETQ. This CDR3 has 13 amino acids.

CDR3 amino acids: CASTDRDRTGELFF. CDR3 DNA sequence: TGTGCCAGCACCGACCGGGACAGAACCGGGGAGCTGTTTTTT. The chain carries TRBV21-1 and TRBJ2-2; TRBD1, as called in the table, went unchecked against the DNA. TRBV21-1 is a listed pseudogene. The CDR3 totals 14 residues.

The V and J genes are TRBV6-1 and TRBJ2-2; D is perhaps TRBD1 (5 bases). Germline V lookup: CDR1 MNHNS, CDR2 SASEGT. The ends were cut back, 3 bases at V and 7 bases at J, with 15 bases in the middle. This CDR3 contains 15 residues. The DNA for the CDR3 is TGTGCCAGCAGTGAGCCTGCCAGGGCTGTCGGGGAGCTGTTTTTT. The encoded protein is CASSEPARAVGELFF.

V usage is TRBV25-1 and J usage is TRBJ2-7; 8 bases are shared with TRBD2. The trim removed 7 bases at V and 2 bases at J, leaving 7 bases unmatched. Germline assignment: CDR1 MGHDK and CDR2 SYGVNS. The CDR3 covers 14 residues. CDR3 nucleotide sequence: TGTGCCAGCAAGCAGCGGGAGTCCCCCTACGAGCAGTACTTC. It yields the protein CASKQRESPYEQYF.

The rearrangement joins TRBV5-1 to TRBJ2-5; 10 nucleotides line up with TRBD1. CDR1 is SGHRS and CDR2 is YFSETQ in the germline V gene. The CDR3 has 15 amino acids. V trimming: 1 base; J trimming: 5 bases; junction bases outside the gene matches: 5. The CDR3 DNA reads as TGCGCCAGCAGCTTGTCCGGGACAGGGGTCGAGACCCAGTACTTC. It specifies CASSLSGTGVETQYF.

This sequence joins TRBV2 and TRBJ1-1; D possibly corresponds to TRBD1 (5 bases). Looked up from germline, CDR1 is SNHLY and CDR2 is FYNNEI. The germline V and J ends were trimmed by 5 bases and 5 bases, with 9 bases remaining between them. The CDR3 has 12 residues. The chain's CDR3 is CASSSDTTEAFF. The CDR3 DNA reads as TGTGCCAGCAGTTCGGACACTACTGAAGCTTTCTTT. Looking up the rest from reference TRBV2 and TRBJ1-1 gives the full variable domain: EPEVTQTPSHQVTQMGQEVILRCVPISNHLYFYWYRQILGQKVEFLVSFYNNEISEKSEIFDDQFSVERPDGSNFTLKIRSTKLEDSAMYFCASSSDTTEAFFGQGTRLTVV.

V gene TRBV28 combines with J gene TRBJ1-2, with TRBD1 matching 8 bases. The length of the CDR3 is 14 residues. J lost 8 bases, V lost 5 bases, and 10 bases had no gene match. CDR1 and CDR2 from the germline V gene are MDHEN and SYDVKM. Here the CDR3 DNA reads TGTGCCAGCAGTCCCGGACAGGGTGTCTTAGGCTACACCTTC. Translating it yields CASSPGQGVLGYTF.

The V call is TRBV21-1, the J call TRBJ2-7; TRBD2, the D gene given by the table, was not confirmed from the DNA. TRBV21-1 is noted as a pseudogene. There are 17 residues in the CDR3. The CDR3 is CASSKLPPASGIDEQYF. The CDR3 DNA reads TGTGCCAGCAGCAAACTACCACCCGCTAGCGGGATCGACGAGCAGTACTTC.

The V call is TRBV5-1, the J call TRBJ2-3, with 10 bases matching TRBD2. The CDR3 has 16 residues. With V trimmed by 0 bases and J by 2 bases, 3 bases remained unmatched. Per the germline V gene, CDR1 is SGHRS and CDR2 is YFSETQ. The CDR3 region has the DNA TGCGCCAGCAGCTTGGGACTAGCGGGTGACACAGATACGCAGTATTTT. Translated, it gives CASSLGLAGDTDTQYF.

The table lists this clone with a count of one. The chain recombines TRBV23-1 with TRBJ1-5, with D possibly TRBD1 on 5 matching bases. TRBV23-1 is noted as an ORF with a role that remains uncertain. V was pared by 3 bases and J by 5 bases, with 11 bases between. The CDR3 length is 14 residues. The CDR3 region has the DNA TGCGCCAGCAGTCATCCCAGGGCCCATCAGCCCCAGCATTTT. Protein: CASSHPRAHQPQHF.